This T cell receptor (beta chain) was captured in a study of T-cell reconstitution after alpha-beta-depleted transplantation in children. Study results and limitations: Where alpha-beta T cells came from about two months after transplant was reportedly several hundred expanded graft clones. When one year had passed after transplant, most T-cell counts and diversity came from newly produced T cells. Surviving recipient T cells and thymic progenitors underlay high day-60 TCRbeta diversity in some patients.

Only a few counts were recorded for this clonotype. Its antigen is as yet unknown. Preparing the TCRbeta library involved the use of unique molecular identifiers. TCRdb itself ran the PCR reads through MiXCR, one entry per CDR3 protein. The repertoire has about 830,000 distinct CDR3 sequences, 15% to 20% of them found once; the top ten carry roughly 5%. V was pared by 10 bases and J by 7 bases, with 17 bases between. Germline values: CDR1 MNHEY, CDR2 SMNVEV (reference sequence). The CDR3 covers 13 residues. The starting material was PBMCs, mostly from graft donor cells, obtained 360 days after TCRalphabeta/CD19-depleted stem cell transplant. The TCR comes from a male patient between 10 and 17 years old who had a stem cell transplant for acute lymphoblastic leukemia, so the T cells may come from the graft donor. J is TRBJ2-1 and V is TRBV27; possibly TRBD2 for D (6 bases). The CDR3 coding sequence is TGTGCCACTCCGGGACTGGGGATAAATGAGCAGTTCTTC. Protein sequence: CATPGLGINEQFF.